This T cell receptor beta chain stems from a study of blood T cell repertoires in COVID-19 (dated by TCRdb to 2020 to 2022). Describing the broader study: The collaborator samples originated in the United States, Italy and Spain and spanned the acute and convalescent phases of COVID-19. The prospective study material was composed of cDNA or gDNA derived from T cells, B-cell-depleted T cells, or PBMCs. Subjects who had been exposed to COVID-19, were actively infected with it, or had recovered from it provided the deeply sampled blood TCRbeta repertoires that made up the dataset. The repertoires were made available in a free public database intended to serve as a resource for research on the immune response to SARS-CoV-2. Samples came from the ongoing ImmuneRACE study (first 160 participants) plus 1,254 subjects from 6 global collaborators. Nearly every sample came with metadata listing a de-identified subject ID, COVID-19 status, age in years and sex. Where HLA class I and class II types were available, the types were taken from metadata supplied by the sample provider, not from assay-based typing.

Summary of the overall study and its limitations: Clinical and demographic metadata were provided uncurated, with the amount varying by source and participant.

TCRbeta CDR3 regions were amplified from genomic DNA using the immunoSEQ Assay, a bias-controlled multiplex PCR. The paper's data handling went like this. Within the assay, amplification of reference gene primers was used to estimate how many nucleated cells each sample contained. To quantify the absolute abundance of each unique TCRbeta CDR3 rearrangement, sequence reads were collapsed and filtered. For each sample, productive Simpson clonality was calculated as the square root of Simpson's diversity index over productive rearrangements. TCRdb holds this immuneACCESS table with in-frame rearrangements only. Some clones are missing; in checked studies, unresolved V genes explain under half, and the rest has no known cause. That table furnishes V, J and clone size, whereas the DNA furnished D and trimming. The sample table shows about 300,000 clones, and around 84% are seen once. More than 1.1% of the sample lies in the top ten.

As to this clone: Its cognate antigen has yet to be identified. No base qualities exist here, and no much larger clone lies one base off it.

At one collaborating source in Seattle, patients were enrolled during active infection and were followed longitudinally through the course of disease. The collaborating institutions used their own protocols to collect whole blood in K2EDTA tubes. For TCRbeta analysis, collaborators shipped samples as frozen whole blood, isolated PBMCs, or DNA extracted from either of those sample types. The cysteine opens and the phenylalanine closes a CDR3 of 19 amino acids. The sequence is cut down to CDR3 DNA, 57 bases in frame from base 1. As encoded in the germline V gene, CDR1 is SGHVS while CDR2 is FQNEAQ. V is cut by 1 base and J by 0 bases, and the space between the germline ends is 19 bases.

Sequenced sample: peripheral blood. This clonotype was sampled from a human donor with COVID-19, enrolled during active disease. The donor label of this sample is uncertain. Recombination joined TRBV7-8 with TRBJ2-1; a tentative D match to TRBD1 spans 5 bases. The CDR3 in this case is CASSLVLEVRGSSYNEQFF. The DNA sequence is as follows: TGTGCCAGCAGCTTAGTACTCGAAGTTAGGGGAAGCTCCTACAATGAGCAGTTCTTC.